A single sample is the source of the 30 T cell receptor beta chains below, sequenced in a study of neurological immune-mediated disorders. One entry per CDR3 protein, called by TCRdb with MiXCR from the 5' RACE reads. The table shows about 33,000 distinct CDR3 sequences, with about 13% occurring only once. Time point given: longitudinal time-point 2. Sequencing was performed on PBMCs. All receptors come from a woman aged 35 to 49 in good health.

Ten or more counts support this clonotype. The CDR3, as DNA: TGCGCCAGCAGCTTGGACAGGGGGAATGAGCAGTTCTTC. Its translation is CASSLDRGNEQFF. This chain joins TRBV5-1 and TRBJ2-1; 8 bases align to TRBD1. Germline V gives CDR1 SGHRS, CDR2 YFSETQ. The CDR3 spans 13 residues. V was clipped by 0 bases and J by 7 bases; unmatched bases: 0.

This clonotype was counted at least ten times. The rearrangement links TRBV6-1 to TRBJ2-7; no clear D gene. From germline, CDR1 is MNHNS and CDR2 SASEGT. This CDR3 is built from 15 residues. V lost 6 bases and J lost 0, with 15 bases in between. The CDR3 loop is CASSSPRRASYEQYF. CDR3 nucleotides: TGTGCCAGCAGCTCCCCTCGCCGGGCCTCCTACGAGCAGTACTTC.

At least ten counts were recorded for this clonotype. The chain recombines TRBV28 with TRBJ1-2, with no clear D. Germline CDR1 MDHEN, CDR2 SYDVKM. This CDR3 region has 14 residues. The germline V and J ends were trimmed by 5 bases and 3 bases, with 13 bases remaining between them. CDR3 sequence reads: CASSLVREHYGYTF. In nucleotides, the CDR3 is TGTGCCAGCAGTCTCGTCCGGGAGCACTATGGCTACACCTTC.

This clonotype was counted ten times or more. The V gene is TRBV27, the J gene TRBJ2-1; the match to TRBD2 covers 7 bases. V lost 0 bases, J lost 7 bases, and 0 bases stayed unmatched. Per germline, CDR1 MNHEY and CDR2 SMNVEV (reference sequence). CDR3 size: 13 residues. The CDR3 here is CASSLSAGNEQFF. For the CDR3, the DNA is TGTGCCAGCAGTTTATCAGCGGGGAATGAGCAGTTCTTC.

This clonotype was seen ten or more times. The chain joins TRBV5-1 to TRBJ2-1, with a possible D match to TRBD2 (7 bases). Germline CDR1 SGHRS, CDR2 YFSETQ. Trimming took 4 bases from V and 4 from J, leaving 15 bases between them. The CDR3 spans 15 residues. CDR3 sequence reads: CASSERGAEYNEQFF. For the CDR3, the DNA is TGCGCCAGCAGCGAACGGGGGGCCGAGTACAATGAGCAGTTCTTC.

This clonotype was counted many times. The chain carries TRBV20-1 and TRBJ2-7, with TRBD1 matching over 7 bases. The V segment lost 0 bases and the J segment 3 bases; nucleotides outside the gene matches: 5. The CDR3 is made up of 14 amino acids. Germline V gene data show CDR1 as DFQATT and CDR2 as SNEGSKA (reference sequence). This CDR3 is CSARDGTAFYEQYF. Written as DNA, the CDR3 is TGCAGTGCTAGAGATGGGACAGCGTTCTACGAGCAGTACTTC.

The rearrangement joins TRBV12-5 to TRBJ2-5, with D possibly matching TRBD1 (5 bases). CDR3 length equals 11 residues. Germline CDR1 is LGHNT and CDR2 is FRNRAP. The V end was cut by 6 bases, the J end by 7 bases, with 9 bases between. CDR3: CASGNDRTQYF. The CDR3 nucleotides are TGTGCTAGTGGCAATGACAGGACCCAGTACTTC.

At least ten counts were recorded for this clonotype. This chain uses TRBV7-2 with TRBJ1-1; perhaps TRBD1 as D (6 bases). The V gene lost 5 bases and the J gene lost 4 bases, with 14 bases spanning the gap. The CDR3 totals 14 residues. Germline CDR1 is SGHTA and CDR2 is FQGNSA. CDR3 bases: TGTGCCAGCAGCACACAGGGTCTGGCCACTGAAGCTTTCTTT. This encodes CASSTQGLATEAFF.

V gene TRBV4-3 combines with J gene TRBJ2-2; D ambiguous. The V gene's germline CDR1 is LGHNA and CDR2 YSLEER. The CDR3 length is 15 residues. V was trimmed by 0 bases and J by 4 bases, leaving 9 bases between them. The CDR3 DNA follows: TGCGCCAGCAGCCAAGAAGTTTTGGCCACCGGGGAGCTGTTTTTT. Protein sequence: CASSQEVLATGELFF.

Concerning this clonotype itself: A read error may be the cause here, since a much bigger clone is one base away. The CDR3 DNA follows: TGTGCCAGCAGCTTAACCCTCTGCGAGCAGTACTTC. Translated: CASSLTLCEQYF. The chain employs TRBV7-2 and TRBJ2-7, with unresolved D. V lost 2 bases, J lost 6 bases, and 8 bases lay in between. Germline CDR1 is SGHTA and CDR2 is FQGNSA. The CDR3 length is 12 residues. Full variable domain (outside the CDR3, taken from reference TRBV7-2 and TRBJ2-7): GAGVSQSPSNKVTEKGKDVELRCDPISGHTALYWYRQSLGQGLEFLIYFQGNSAPDKSGLPSDRFSAERTGGSVSTLTIQRTQQEDSAVYLCASSLTLCEQYFGPGTRLTVT.

Many counts were recorded for this clonotype. The J gene is TRBJ1-5, the V gene TRBV7-2; no firm D call. With 1 base removed from V and 0 bases from J, the gap between germline ends came to 7 bases. This CDR3 is 15 amino acids long. Germline V gene lookup returns CDR1 SGHTA and CDR2 FQGNSA. DNA of the CDR3: TGTGCCAGCAGCTTAGAAGGGTATAGCAATCAGCCCCAGCATTTT. Translation gives CASSLEGYSNQPQHF. The full variable domain, its missing parts supplied by reference TRBV7-2 and TRBJ1-5, is GAGVSQSPSNKVTEKGKDVELRCDPISGHTALYWYRQSLGQGLEFLIYFQGNSAPDKSGLPSDRFSAERTGGSVSTLTIQRTQQEDSAVYLCASSLEGYSNQPQHFGDGTRLSIL.

This clonotype was counted ten times or more. The chain carries TRBV10-1 and TRBJ1-6; D possibly corresponds to TRBD1 (5 bases). CDR3 length: 14 residues. Germline-derived CDR1 and CDR2 are WNHNN and SYGVQD (reference sequence). Trimming pared 4 bases from V and 7 bases from J, leaving 11 bases between. The CDR3 sequence is CASSAQGWNSPLHF. The CDR3 region has the DNA TGCGCCAGCAGTGCCCAGGGATGGAATTCACCCCTCCACTTT.

This clonotype showed up many times. The chain has TRBV12-3 or TRBV12-4 and TRBJ2-5; D gene unclear. The CDR3 runs to 13 residues. V was pared by 1 base and J by 4 bases, with 7 bases between. CDR3 residues: CASSLGRIETQYF. As DNA, the CDR3 is TGTGCCAGCAGTTTAGGGCGGATAGAGACCCAGTACTTC.

The V gene is TRBV10-3, the J gene TRBJ2-3; 11 bases align to TRBD2. The CDR3 is 18 residues long. CDR1 is ENHRY and CDR2 is SYGVKD in the germline V gene. The V and J ends lost 6 bases and 6 bases, in that order; junction bases with no gene match: 17. CDR3: CAISLLAGDHSGGDTQYF. The CDR3 coding sequence is TGTGCCATCAGCCTACTAGCGGGAGACCATTCGGGTGGGGATACGCAGTATTTT.

The table lists this clonotype with many counts. This chain connects TRBV29-1 to TRBJ2-7; 7 bases align to TRBD1. Germline V gene sequence: CDR1 SQVTM, CDR2 ANQGSEA. The length of the CDR3 is 12 residues. The CDR3 nucleotides are TGCAGAGCGAAGGCAGGGGGCTACGAGCAGTACTTC. It yields the protein CRAKAGGYEQYF.

This clonotype was observed at least ten times. J is TRBJ2-1 and V is TRBV5-6; TRBD1 matches at 7 bases. Losses at the gene ends were 4 bases for V and 0 bases for J; bases not matched to a gene: 7. The CDR3 covers 16 residues. The germline V gene encodes CDR1 SGHDT and CDR2 YYEEEE. The CDR3 sequence: CASSLDRVSSYNEQFF. CDR3 in DNA: TGTGCCAGCAGCCTTGACAGGGTAAGCTCCTACAATGAGCAGTTCTTC.

This clonotype has at least ten counts. The chain employs TRBV5-5 and TRBJ2-1; no firm D call. This CDR3 comprises 12 residues. Trimming left V 5 bases short and J 7 bases short, with 10 bases between. CDR1 is SGHKS, CDR2 YYEKEE, per germline (reference sequence). CDR3 coding DNA: TGTGCCAGCAGATTACCCCGGAATGAGCAGTTCTTC. Protein: CASRLPRNEQFF.

This clonotype was counted many times. J is TRBJ1-5 and V is TRBV7-2; D is uncertain. The germline V gene has CDR1 SGHTA and CDR2 FQGNSA. This CDR3 has 15 amino acids. Trimming cost V 4 bases and J 4 bases, with 14 bases left between them. The CDR3 loop is CASSSGVTGNQPQHF. DNA of the CDR3: TGTGCCAGCAGCTCGGGTGTCACGGGGAATCAGCCCCAGCATTTT.

This clonotype showed up many times. This sequence joins TRBV9 and TRBJ2-7, with TRBD2 matching over 7 bases. V trimming: 0 bases; J trimming: 6 bases; junction bases outside the gene matches: 3. The CDR3 consists of 13 residues. Germline V CDR1 and CDR2: SGDLS, YYNGEE. The CDR3 loop is CASSVASGGEQYF. The CDR3 DNA follows: TGTGCCAGCAGCGTAGCTAGCGGTGGCGAGCAGTACTTC.

Relative to its sample, this clonotype is medium-sized (0.01 to 0.1%). J is TRBJ1-1 and V is TRBV4-3; 9 bases match TRBD1. This CDR3 is 15 amino acids long. The germline gives CDR1 LGHNA, CDR2 YSLEER. J lost 3 bases, V lost 5 bases, and 7 bases had no gene match. CDR3 loop: CASSFRDRDDTEAFF. The CDR3 region has the DNA TGCGCCAGCAGCTTCCGGGACAGGGACGACACTGAAGCTTTCTTT.

At least ten counts were recorded for this clonotype. The V gene is TRBV7-3, the J gene TRBJ2-7; D remains ambiguous. V shed 5 bases and J shed 4 bases, with 12 bases lying between them. This CDR3 is built from 13 residues. Germline V CDR1 and CDR2: SGHTA, FQGTGA. The CDR3 protein is CASSLWTGYEQYF. The CDR3 DNA sequence: TGTGCCAGCAGCCTCTGGACCGGTTACGAGCAGTACTTC.

This clonotype came up many times. The chain recombines TRBV20-1 with TRBJ2-7, with D maybe TRBD2 (5 bases). This CDR3 has 14 amino acids. Per germline, CDR1 DFQATT and CDR2 SNEGSKA (reference sequence). Trimming pared 4 bases from V and 6 bases from J, leaving 19 bases between. In DNA, the CDR3 is TGCAGTGCTACTCACTACTCGGGGAACGGCGAGCAGTACTTC. Translated, it gives CSATHYSGNGEQYF.

This clonotype was counted at least ten times. This chain links TRBV20-1 with TRBJ1-5; D is unclear. Trimming shortened V by 6 bases and J by 3 bases, and 15 bases separated the two germline ends. The V gene's germline CDR1 is DFQATT and CDR2 SNEGSKA (reference sequence). This CDR3 has 14 amino acids. The CDR3 reads CSAPAATLNQPQHF. Written as DNA, the CDR3 is TGCAGTGCCCCCGCCGCGACACTCAATCAGCCCCAGCATTTT.

At least ten counts were recorded for this clonotype. The chain couples TRBV2 to TRBJ2-3, with 11 bases that match TRBD1. CDR1 and CDR2 (germline): SNHLY, FYNNEI. The CDR3 length is 15 residues. The V gene end was trimmed by 6 bases and the J gene end by 4 bases; junction bases not matched to a gene: 6. The CDR3 DNA reads TGTGCCAGCAGCGGGGACAGGGGGGGCCCAGATACGCAGTATTTT. This gives the protein CASSGDRGGPDTQYF.

This clonotype showed up just a few times. The V call is TRBV11-2, the J call TRBJ2-5, with 8 bases lining up with TRBD1. The V and J ends lost 1 base and 5 bases, in that order; junction bases with no gene match: 12. Germline values: CDR1 SGHAT, CDR2 FQNNGV. The length of the CDR3 is 17 residues. CDR3 in DNA: TGTGCCAGCAGCTTAGTGAGCCTGGCAGGGGGCAGGGAGACCCAGTACTTC. Protein sequence: CASSLVSLAGGRETQYF.

The chain combines TRBV7-2 with TRBJ2-1; 8 nucleotides agree with TRBD2. Per germline, CDR1 SGHTA and CDR2 FQGNSA. V lost 5 bases to trimming and J lost 8 bases; unmatched junction nucleotides: 17. The length of the CDR3 is 17 residues. The CDR3 loop is CASSATPFPGGNYEQFF. The CDR3 region has the DNA TGTGCCAGCAGCGCGACCCCCTTCCCGGGGGGGAATTATGAGCAGTTCTTC.

In this sample, this clonotype turned up many times. The V gene is TRBV12-3 or TRBV12-4, the J gene TRBJ1-1; D might be TRBD1 (6 bases). The ends were cut back, 6 bases at V and 2 bases at J, with 13 bases in the middle. This CDR3 has 14 amino acids. The DNA for the CDR3 is TGTGCCAGCAGGCCGAGGGGGGGAAACACTGAAGCTTTCTTT. It encodes CASRPRGGNTEAFF.

This chain uses TRBV12-3 or TRBV12-4 with TRBJ1-1, with a tentative D call TRBD1 (5 bases). V lost 7 bases, J lost 0 bases, and 12 bases lay in between. The CDR3 length is 14 residues. Here the CDR3 DNA reads TGTGCCAGCAACGGGGGGTGGGTGAACACTGAAGCTTTCTTT. It yields the protein CASNGGWVNTEAFF.

This clonotype appeared many times. V usage is TRBV12-5 and J usage is TRBJ2-1; no definite D call. This CDR3 is built from 16 residues. V was shortened by 1 base and J by 9 bases, with 19 bases between the two germline ends. CDR1 LGHNT and CDR2 FRNRAP come from the germline V gene. DNA for the CDR3: TGTGCTAGTGGTTTGGCTCCGACGAGGAGCCTGGGTGAGCAGTTCTTC. Translating it yields CASGLAPTRSLGEQFF. Filled out from reference TRBV12-5 and TRBJ2-1, the complete variable domain reads DARVTQTPRHKVTEMGQEVTMRCQPILGHNTVFWYRQTMMQGLELLAYFRNRAPLDDSGMPKDRFSAEMPDATLATLKIQPSEPRDSAVYFCASGLAPTRSLGEQFFGPGTRLTVL.

This clonotype was seen many times. The chain has TRBV3-1 and TRBJ2-7; D is perhaps TRBD1 (6 bases). This CDR3 is 12 amino acids long. V was shortened by 4 bases and J by 5 bases, with 9 bases between the two germline ends. The V gene's germline CDR1 is LGHDT and CDR2 YNNKEL (reference sequence). CDR3 in DNA: TGTGCCAGCAGCCCATACAGGGACGAGCAGTACTTC. Amino acids: CASSPYRDEQYF.